The present entry profiles one T cell receptor beta chain with its context. This sample stems from a study of blood T cell repertoires in COVID-19. Overall study context: The study drew acute and convalescent COVID-19 samples from the United States, Italy and Spain.

CDR1 is SGHAT, CDR2 FQNNGV, per germline. Deletions cut 0 bases from V and 2 bases from J, with 3 bases between. The CDR3 runs 13 residues. Everyone who took part was 18 to 89 years old, and they came from 24 US areas. In assigning cohorts, the study relied on participant-reported clinical history. Authors' processing steps: Reference gene primer amplification in the assay estimated nucleated cell counts. Libraries were prepared by immunoSEQ multiplex PCR; TCRdb keeps only in-frame clonotypes and omits some of them. The V and J calls and clone size come from that table; D and trimming were worked out from the DNA. The sample holds about 240,000 clones, around 87% seen once.

Specimen: PBMCs or T cells enriched from blood (not recorded which). The origin of this receptor is a woman between 40 and 55 years old with acute COVID-19. The J gene is TRBJ2-3, the V gene TRBV11-2; D unresolved. Written as DNA, the CDR3 is TGTGCCAGCAGCTTAGATATCACAGATACGCAGTATTTT. It yields the protein CASSLDITDTQYF.